The 25 T cell receptor beta chains below all came from one sample that was sequenced in a study of blood T cells in healthy people across ages. The second PCR ran roughly 6 to 11 cycles with a sample-barcoded 5' primer and J-beta primers. TCRdb processed the 5' RACE reads anew with MiXCR; each CDR3 protein has one entry. Here the sample spans under 2 million distinct CDR3 sequences, roughly 32% being singletons. The sequencing sample was made of blood. Receptors originate from a woman under 40 in good health.

The chain is built from TRBV20-1 and TRBJ1-2, with TRBD1 matching 9 bases. This CDR3 region has 13 residues. V trimming: 6 bases; J trimming: 12 bases; junction bases outside the gene matches: 14. CDR1 is DFQATT and CDR2 is SNEGSKA in the germline V gene (reference sequence). DNA for the CDR3: TGCAGTGCCAAAGAGGGGACAGGGACGCTTGACACCTTC. As protein: CSAKEGTGTLDTF.

The chain couples TRBV11-1 to TRBJ2-1; D is undetermined. Trimming removed 5 bases from V and 0 bases from J, with 17 bases in between. CDR1 and CDR2 (germline): SGHAT, FQDESV (reference sequence). CDR3 length: 17 residues. CDR3 DNA: TGTGCCAGCAGCCCCGCAATATCCCCTAGCTCCTACAATGAGCAGTTCTTC. Encoded protein: CASSPAISPSSYNEQFF.

This chain uses TRBV6-5 with TRBJ2-5; 9 bases fit TRBD1. CDR3 length: 15 residues. Germline assignment: CDR1 MNHEY and CDR2 SVGAGI. The ends lost 7 bases at V and 5 bases at J; junction bases unmatched: 11. The CDR3 here is CASTRATGGFETQYF. The CDR3 DNA reads as TGTGCCAGCACTCGCGCGACAGGGGGTTTTGAGACCCAGTACTTC.

The rearrangement uses TRBV11-1 and TRBJ1-1; 7 nucleotides agree with TRBD1. Germline CDR1 SGHAT, CDR2 FQDESV (reference sequence). This CDR3 has 16 amino acids. Trimming took 2 bases from V and 5 from J; bases not matched to a gene: 11. In nucleotides, the CDR3 is TGTGCCAGCAGCTTAAGTTCAGGGGGGCGGCGGACTGAAGCTTTCTTT. This translates into CASSLSSGGRRTEAFF.

This chain links TRBV7-9 with TRBJ2-1; D remains unclear. The CDR3 contains 16 residues. Germline values: CDR1 SEHNR, CDR2 FQNEAQ (reference sequence). V was clipped by 1 base and J by 7 bases, with 17 bases between them. The CDR3 DNA reads TGTGCCAGCAGCTTAGTAGGGCTACCCTCCTTGAATGAGCAGTTCTTC. Amino acids: CASSLVGLPSLNEQFF. Supplemented by reference TRBV7-9 and TRBJ2-1, the full variable domain reads DTGVSQNPRHKITKRGQNVTFRCDPISEHNRLYWYRQTLGQGPEFLTYFQNEAQLEKSRLLSDRFSAERPKGSFSTLEIQRTEQGDSAMYLCASSLVGLPSLNEQFFGPGTRLTVL.

To note about this clonotype: The junction and the germline gene differ at one end; a read error may be behind it. V is TRBV4-1 and J is TRBJ1-5, with D unresolved. The CDR3 sequence is 12 residues long. Looked up from germline, CDR1 is MGHRA and CDR2 is YSYEKL. The CDR3 loop is CASSHPEPPQHF. The CDR3 coding sequence is TGCGCTAGCAGCCACCCGGAACCGCCCCAGCATTTT.

The V gene is TRBV20-1, the J gene TRBJ1-2; D might be TRBD1 (6 bases). V lost 6 bases to trimming and J lost 2 bases, with 13 bases between them. The CDR3 spans 13 residues. CDR1 is DFQATT and CDR2 is SNEGSKA in the germline V gene (reference sequence). This chain's CDR3 is CSAKHRVNYGYTF. CDR3 in DNA: TGCAGTGCGAAACACAGGGTCAACTATGGCTACACCTTC.

The chain combines TRBV4-2 with TRBJ1-2; TRBD1 aligns across 7 bases. This CDR3 region has 18 residues. With 0 bases clipped from V and 6 bases from J, the junction kept 16 bases outside the gene matches. Germline V gene data show CDR1 as LGHNA and CDR2 as YNFKEQ. This chain's CDR3 is CASSQDFVTGDMRNGYTF. Here the CDR3 DNA reads TGTGCCAGCAGCCAAGATTTCGTAACAGGGGACATGAGAAATGGCTACACCTTC.

This clonotype was observed a handful of times. The chain employs TRBV25-1 and TRBJ2-4, with 8 bases that match TRBD1. Gene TRBJ2-7 matches the end of the DNA better, so the J call may be wrong. Germline-derived CDR1 and CDR2 are MGHDK and SYGVNS. The CDR3 runs to 13 residues. CDR3 coding DNA: TGTGCCACCCGGACAGGGAAGGGGGACGAGCAGTACTTC. This translates into CATRTGKGDEQYF.

V usage is TRBV6-1 and J usage is TRBJ2-7; D might be TRBD2 (5 bases). The CDR3 spans 12 residues. Germline V gene lookup returns CDR1 MNHNS and CDR2 SASEGT. V was pared by 6 bases and J by 3 bases, with 9 bases between. CDR3 protein: CASSRTFYEQYF. The CDR3 region has the DNA TGTGCCAGCAGCCGGACTTTCTACGAGCAGTACTTC.

The chain recombines TRBV24-1 with TRBJ2-1; 8 bases are shared with TRBD2. Trimming removed 5 bases from V and 6 bases from J; junction bases left unmatched: 5. CDR1 KGHDR and CDR2 SFDVKD come from the germline V gene. The CDR3 runs to 14 residues. CDR3 coding DNA: TGTGCCACCAGTGCCCTGGGACTAGGCAATGAGCAGTTCTTC. This translates into CATSALGLGNEQFF.

The table lists this clonotype with a few counts. The gene calls are TRBV29-1 and TRBJ1-2; D is perhaps TRBD1 (5 bases). The CDR3 covers 13 residues. Germline CDR1 is SQVTM and CDR2 is ANQGSEA. Trimming took 3 bases from V and 3 from J, leaving 11 bases between them. CDR3 in DNA: TGCAGCGTTGACTTAGGGGTGGACTATGGCTACACCTTC. This gives the protein CSVDLGVDYGYTF.

This chain uses TRBV4-2 with TRBJ2-3, with 10 nucleotides matching TRBD2. Germline V gene sequence: CDR1 LGHNA, CDR2 YNFKEQ. The V gene end was trimmed by 1 base and the J gene end by 4 bases; junction bases not matched to a gene: 5. This CDR3 has 16 amino acids. CDR3 DNA: TGTGCCAGCAGCCAAGGGAGACTAGCGGGCCCAGATACGCAGTATTTT. The encoded protein is CASSQGRLAGPDTQYF.

The rearrangement uses TRBV29-1 and TRBJ2-7; 9 bases agree with TRBD1. Germline CDR1 and CDR2: SQVTM and ANQGSEA. The length of the CDR3 is 11 residues. V dropped 3 bases and J dropped 6; count of bases not matched to a gene: 0. CDR3 loop: CSVEDRGEQYV. The CDR3 nucleotides are TGCAGCGTTGAGGACAGGGGCGAGCAGTACGTC.

The chain has TRBV4-1 and TRBJ2-7; 10 nucleotides agree with TRBD2. The CDR3 is 16 residues long. Unmatched junction bases numbered 9, after V lost 4 bases and J lost 3 bases. The germline gives CDR1 MGHRA, CDR2 YSYEKL. As DNA, the CDR3 is TGCGCCAGCAGCCGGTTAACTAGCGGGACCCGCTACGAGCAGTACTTC. This encodes CASSRLTSGTRYEQYF.

This clonotype has at least ten counts. The J gene is TRBJ2-7, the V gene TRBV29-1, with TRBD1 matching 7 bases. Germline-derived CDR1 and CDR2 are SQVTM and ANQGSEA. The ends lost 6 bases at V and 1 base at J; junction bases unmatched: 12. The CDR3 consists of 15 residues. The CDR3 spells CSVGILTGPSYEQYF. CDR3 sequence (DNA): TGCAGCGTCGGAATACTGACAGGGCCTTCCTACGAGCAGTACTTC.

Ten or more counts support this clonotype. The rearrangement links TRBV20-1 to TRBJ2-3, with 13 bases matching TRBD2. The CDR3 totals 15 residues. CDR1 is DFQATT, CDR2 SNEGSKA, per germline (reference sequence). Losses at the gene ends were 8 bases for V and 6 bases for J; bases not matched to a gene: 11. The CDR3 bases are TGCAGTACGCTGAGACTAGCGGGGGGCAGGGATACGCAGTATTTT. Its translation: CSTLRLAGGRDTQYF.

This clonotype appeared many times. V gene TRBV5-1 combines with J gene TRBJ2-1; 7 nucleotides line up with TRBD2. CDR1 is SGHRS and CDR2 is YFSETQ in the germline V gene. The CDR3 is 14 amino acids. J gave up 8 bases and V 7 bases, and 12 bases lay outside the gene matches. The CDR3 DNA is TGCGCCAGCCGCTCCGGCGGGGGTTTCGATGAGCAGTTCTTC. Translated, it gives CASRSGGGFDEQFF. Full variable domain (rest looked up from reference TRBV5-1 and TRBJ2-1): KAGVTQTPRYLIKTRGQQVTLSCSPISGHRSVSWYQQTPGQGLQFLFEYFSETQRNKGNFPGRFSGRQFSNSRSEMNVSTLELGDSALYLCASRSGGGFDEQFFGPGTRLTVL.

This clonotype has more than one count but fewer than ten. CDR3 protein: CASSQLFRSTDTQYF. The CDR3, as DNA: TGTGCCAGCAGCCAATTGTTCAGAAGCACAGATACGCAGTATTTT. The rearrangement joins TRBV3-1 to TRBJ2-3; the D is unclear. The CDR3 has 15 amino acids. The V end was cut by 2 bases, the J end by 0 bases, with 9 bases between. The germline V gene has CDR1 LGHDT and CDR2 YNNKEL (reference sequence).

This clonotype turned up a few times. The rearrangement uses TRBV29-1 and TRBJ1-6; tentatively, D is TRBD1 (5 bases). Trimming cost V 6 bases and J 10 bases, with 19 bases left between them. The CDR3 runs 14 residues. Germline lookup yields CDR1 SQVTM and CDR2 ANQGSEA. CDR3 in DNA: TGCAGCGTGGCCGACAGTTTGAGGGTCTCACCCCTCCACTTT. It translates to CSVADSLRVSPLHF.

Turning to this clonotype: This is likely a read error, given that the CDR3 carries no conserved phenylalanine or tryptophan at its end. This sequence joins TRBV20-1 and TRBJ2-1; 8 nucleotides match TRBD2. Trimming removed 5 bases from V and 2 bases from J; junction bases left unmatched: 8. The CDR3 is made up of 15 amino acids. In germline, CDR1 is DFQATT, CDR2 SNEGSKA (reference sequence). CDR3 in amino acids: CSASAGSGTYNEQFI. The CDR3 DNA reads as TGCAGTGCTTCTGCGGGTAGCGGGACCTACAATGAGCAGTTCATC.

This clonotype was counted ten times or more. The chain is built from TRBV3-1 and TRBJ2-3, with no clear D. Germline V lookup: CDR1 LGHDT, CDR2 YNNKEL (reference sequence). The CDR3 is made up of 12 amino acids. The germline V and J ends were trimmed by 4 bases and 5 bases, with 7 bases remaining between them. The CDR3, as DNA: TGTGCCAGCAGCCCAAGTGTAGATACGCAGTATTTT. Its protein is CASSPSVDTQYF.

J is TRBJ2-1 and V is TRBV20-1; D perhaps matches TRBD2 (5 bases). Germline-derived CDR1 and CDR2 are DFQATT and SNEGSKA (reference sequence). Between the trimmed V and J ends, which lost 1 base and 0 bases, there was a span of 13 bases. This CDR3 is built from 16 residues. CDR3 nucleotide sequence: TGCAGTGCTAGAGGAAATCTAGCAGACTCCTACAATGAGCAGTTCTTC. Its protein product is CSARGNLADSYNEQFF.

The J gene is TRBJ2-3, the V gene TRBV4-1, with 8 bases matching TRBD1. Trimming at V came to 2 bases and at J to 3 bases, leaving 4 bases not matched to a gene. Germline V gene data show CDR1 as MGHRA and CDR2 as YSYEKL. The CDR3 contains 15 residues. The CDR3 DNA reads as TGCGCCAGCAGCCAACAGTGGACAGGGACAGATACGCAGTATTTT. This gives the protein CASSQQWTGTDTQYF.

This clonotype was observed a handful of times. CDR3 residues: CASSSRLGRDTDTQYF. CDR3 sequence (DNA): TGTGCCAGCAGTTCCCGTCTCGGTCGCGACACAGATACGCAGTATTTT. The chain uses TRBV6-5 and TRBJ2-3, with no clear D. Trimming took 4 bases from V and 2 from J, leaving 16 bases between them. There are 16 residues in the CDR3. CDR1 MNHEY and CDR2 SVGAGI come from the germline V gene.